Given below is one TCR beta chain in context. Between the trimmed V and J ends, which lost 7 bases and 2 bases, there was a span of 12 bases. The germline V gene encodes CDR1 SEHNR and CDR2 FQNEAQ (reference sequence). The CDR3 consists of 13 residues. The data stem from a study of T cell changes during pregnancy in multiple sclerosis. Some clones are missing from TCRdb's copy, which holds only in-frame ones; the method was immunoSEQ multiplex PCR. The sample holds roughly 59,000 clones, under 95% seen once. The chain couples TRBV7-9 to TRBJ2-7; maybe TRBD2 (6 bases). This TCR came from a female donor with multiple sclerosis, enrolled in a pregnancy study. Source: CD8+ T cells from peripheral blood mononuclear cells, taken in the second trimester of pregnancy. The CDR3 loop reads CASTPGGTYEQYF. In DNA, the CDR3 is TGTGCCAGCACCCCTGGGGGGACCTACGAGCAGTACTTC. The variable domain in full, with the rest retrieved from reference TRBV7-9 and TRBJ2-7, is DTGVSQNPRHKITKRGQNVTFRCDPISEHNRLYWYRQTLGQGPEFLTYFQNEAQLEKSRLLSDRFSAERPKGSFSTLEIQRTEQGDSAMYLCASTPGGTYEQYFGPGTRLTVT.